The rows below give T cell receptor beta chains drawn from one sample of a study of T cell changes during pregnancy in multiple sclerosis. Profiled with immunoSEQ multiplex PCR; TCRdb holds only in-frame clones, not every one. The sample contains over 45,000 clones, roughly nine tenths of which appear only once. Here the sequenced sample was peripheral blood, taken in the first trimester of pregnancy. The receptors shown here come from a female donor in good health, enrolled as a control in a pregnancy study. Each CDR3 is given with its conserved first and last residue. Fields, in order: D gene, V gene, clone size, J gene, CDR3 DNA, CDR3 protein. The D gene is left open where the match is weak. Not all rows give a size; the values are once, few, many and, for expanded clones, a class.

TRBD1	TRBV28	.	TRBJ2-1	TGTGCCAGCGTATTAGGACAGGGCGACAATGAGCAGTTCTTC	CASVLGQGDNEQFF
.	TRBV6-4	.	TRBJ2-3	TGTGCCAGCAGTCAAAACTATGAGGCGACAGATACGCAGTATTTT	CASSQNYEATDTQYF
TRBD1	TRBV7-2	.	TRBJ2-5	TGTGCCAGCAGCCCCAGGGGGCCGACTCAAGAGACCCAGTACTTC	CASSPRGPTQETQYF
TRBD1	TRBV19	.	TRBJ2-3	TGTGCCAGCAAACAGGGGCTCACTAGCACAGATACGCAGTATTTT	CASKQGLTSTDTQYF
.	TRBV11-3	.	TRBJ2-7	TGTGCCAGCAGCATAGACAGAAAACGGGCCTACGAGCAGTACTTC	CASSIDRKRAYEQYF
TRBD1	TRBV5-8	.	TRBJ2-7	TGTGCCAGCACCCCGAATCGGGACAGGGGTAAATACGAGCAGTACTTC	CASTPNRDRGKYEQYF
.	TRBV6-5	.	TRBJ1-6	TGTGCCAGCAGTTCCCCCTCCCTTGGAGTAAGTTCACCCCTCCACTTT	CASSSPSLGVSSPLHF
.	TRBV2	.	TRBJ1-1	TGTGCCAGCAGAATTTTGACGGGGAACACTGAAGCTTTCTTT	CASRILTGNTEAFF
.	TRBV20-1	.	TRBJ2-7	TGCAGTGCTAGCTTCCCTCCCGAGCAGTACTTC	CSASFPPEQYF
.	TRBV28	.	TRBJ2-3	TGTGCCAGCAGTTTTCGGGGACATTCCGCAGATACGCAGTATTTT	CASSFRGHSADTQYF
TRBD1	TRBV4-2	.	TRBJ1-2	TGTGCCAGCAGCCAGGCGACCGGGACAGGGGTCAGGGGCTACACCTTC	CASSQATGTGVRGYTF
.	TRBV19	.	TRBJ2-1	TGTGCCAGTGGTAGCAGGTATGAGCAGTTCTTC	CASGSRYEQFF
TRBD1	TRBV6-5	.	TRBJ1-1	TGTGCCAGCAGTCTATACAGGGGGCCCGACACTGAAGCTTTCTTT	CASSLYRGPDTEAFF
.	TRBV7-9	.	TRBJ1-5	TGTGCCAGCAGCTTAGGAGGGATAGGCAATCAGCCCCAGCATTTT	CASSLGGIGNQPQHF
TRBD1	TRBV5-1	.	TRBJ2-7	TGCGCCAGCAGCCGAGGGGACAGCCCGTTCGAGCAGTACTTC	CASSRGDSPFEQYF
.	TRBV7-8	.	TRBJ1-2	TGTGCCAGCAGTGTTCTAACAGCGGCCTATGGCTACACCTTC	CASSVLTAAYGYTF
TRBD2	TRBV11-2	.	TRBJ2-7	TGTGCCAGCAGCTTCTTGAGCGGGAGGGCCCTACTTCGGTACTTC	CASSFLSGRALLRYF
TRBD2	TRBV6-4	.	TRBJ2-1	TGTGCCAGCAGATTAGCGGGAAGCAATGAGCAGTTCTTC	CASRLAGSNEQFF
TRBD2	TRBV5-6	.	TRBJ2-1	TGTGCCAGCACCATGGGTGCTAGCGGGGAGTACAATGAGCAGTTCTTC	CASTMGASGEYNEQFF
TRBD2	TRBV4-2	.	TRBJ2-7	TGTGCCAGCAGCTTAGAAGGGGGGACTAGCTCTTTCTCGGGCTACGAGCAGTACTTC	CASSLEGGTSSFSGYEQYF
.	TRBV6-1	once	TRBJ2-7	TGTGCCAGCAGTGAATTAGGGGGCTCCTACGAGCAGTACTTC	CASSELGGSYEQYF
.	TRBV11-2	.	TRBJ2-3	TGTGCCAGCAGCCTGGGGCCAGCAGCCTCGAGTCGAACGCAGTATTTT	CASSLGPAASSRTQYF
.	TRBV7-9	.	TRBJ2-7	TGTGCCAGCAGCTCGCCGGGACTTTATTACGAGCAGTACTTC	CASSSPGLYYEQYF
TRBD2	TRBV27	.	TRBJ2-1	TGTGCCAGCAAACGGGGGGGTTCCTACAATGAGCAGTTCTTC	CASKRGGSYNEQFF
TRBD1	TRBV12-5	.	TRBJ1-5	TGTGCTAGTGGTTTGGCGGACAGGGGCAATCAGCCCCAGCATTTT	CASGLADRGNQPQHF
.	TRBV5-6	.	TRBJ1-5	TGTGCCAGCAGCTTGCGTTTTTATAGCAATCAGCCCCAGCATTTT	CASSLRFYSNQPQHF
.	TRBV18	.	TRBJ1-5	TGTGCCAGCTCACCGGGGGGGAGGGGCGGAAGGAGTCAGCCCCAGCATTTT	CASSPGGRGGRSQPQHF
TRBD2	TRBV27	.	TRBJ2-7	TGTGCCAGCACCACTAGCGGGAGGGCCAGGTCCTACGAGCAGTACTTC	CASTTSGRARSYEQYF
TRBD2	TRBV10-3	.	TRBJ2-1	TGTGCCATCATGCCAGCGGGACTTCCTTACAATGAGCAGTTCTTC	CAIMPAGLPYNEQFF
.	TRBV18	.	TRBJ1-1	TGTGCCAGCTCAGGGACTAACCAAAACACTGAAGCTTTCTTT	CASSGTNQNTEAFF
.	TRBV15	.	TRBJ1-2	TGTGCCACCAGCAGGACCCGGGACAATGGCTACACCTTC	CATSRTRDNGYTF
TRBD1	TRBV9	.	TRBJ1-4	TGTGCCAGCAGCGAGCCCTCTTTGACAGGGATGGGGGAAAAACTGTTTTTT	CASSEPSLTGMGEKLFF
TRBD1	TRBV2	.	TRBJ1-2	TGTGCCAGCTTTGGGACAGGGGGAACTTATGGCTACACCTTC	CASFGTGGTYGYTF
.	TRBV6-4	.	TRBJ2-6	TGTGCCAGCAGTGAAGACAGCTCTGGGGCCAACGTCCTGACTTTC	CASSEDSSGANVLTF
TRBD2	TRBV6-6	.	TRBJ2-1	TGTGCCAGCAGTTACACTCGTGGTAGCGGGGAGAATGAGCAGTTCTTC	CASSYTRGSGENEQFF
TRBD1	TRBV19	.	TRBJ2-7	TGTGCCAGCGCCCATCGCGGGACAGGGGTGGGGGAGCAGTACTTC	CASAHRGTGVGEQYF
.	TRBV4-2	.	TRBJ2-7	TGTGCCAGCAGCCAAGGACAAGGTACAAGCTCCTACGAGCAGTACTTC	CASSQGQGTSSYEQYF
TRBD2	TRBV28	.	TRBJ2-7	TGTGCCAGCAGTAGCAGGACTAGCGTTCACTACGAGCAGTACTTC	CASSSRTSVHYEQYF
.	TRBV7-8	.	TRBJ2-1	TGTGCCAGCAGCTTTGCGGGCGGAACCTACAATGAGCAGTTCTTC	CASSFAGGTYNEQFF
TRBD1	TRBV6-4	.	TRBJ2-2	TGTGCCAGCAGTGAAGGGACAGGGATAAACACCGGGGAGCTGTTTTTT	CASSEGTGINTGELFF
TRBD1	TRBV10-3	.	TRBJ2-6	TGTGCCACTTGGGACAGGACACTCTCTGGGGCCAACGTCCTGACTTTC	CATWDRTLSGANVLTF
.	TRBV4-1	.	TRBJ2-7	TGCGCCAGCAGCCAAGACCCGGGATACTACGAGCAGTACTTC	CASSQDPGYYEQYF
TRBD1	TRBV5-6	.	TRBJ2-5	TGTGCCAGCAGCTTGGGTTTCGTTTGGACAGGGTTTGAAGAGACCCAGTACTTC	CASSLGFVWTGFEETQYF
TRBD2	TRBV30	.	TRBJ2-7	TGTGCCTGGAGACTACCTGGCGGGGGGACCTACGAGCAGTACTTC	CAWRLPGGGTYEQYF
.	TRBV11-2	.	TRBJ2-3	TGTGCCAGCAGCTTAGACCGGACACCTACCCTCACAGATACGCAGTATTTT	CASSLDRTPTLTDTQYF